This T cell receptor (beta chain) was captured by sequencing in a study of T cell changes during pregnancy in multiple sclerosis. The data were produced by immunoSEQ multiplex PCR, yet TCRdb's version contains in-frame clones alone and is incomplete. The data hold roughly 70,000 clones, with approximately 86% observed a single time. The CDR3 runs 14 residues. V lost 8 bases to trimming and J lost 4 bases, with 17 bases between them. Germline CDR1 MNHEY, CDR2 SMNVEV (reference sequence). The J gene is TRBJ1-1, the V gene TRBV27; D possibly corresponds to TRBD1 (6 bases). This sequence originates from a female donor with multiple sclerosis, enrolled in a pregnancy study. Sequenced material: peripheral blood, taken before pregnancy. CDR3 residues: CASGRDTVTTEAFF. The CDR3 DNA sequence: TGTGCCAGCGGACGGGACACAGTAACCACTGAAGCTTTCTTT.